Listed below are T cell receptor beta chains from one sample, sequenced in a study of blood T cell repertoires in COVID-19. TCRdb keeps only in-frame clones here, not all; method: immunoSEQ multiplex PCR. The table has a few hundred thousand clones, 80% to 95% seen once. Source material: PBMCs or T cells enriched from blood (not recorded which). The receptors originated from a man between 18 and 29 years old who had recovered from COVID-19. CDR3s include the opening cysteine and the closing phenylalanine or tryptophan. D genes are given only for firm matches. Not all rows give a size; the values are once, few, many and, for expanded clones, a class.

TRBJ1-5	TRBD1	TRBV5-8	NA	CASSLQGAGQPQHF	TGTGCCAGCAGCTTACAGGGGGCAGGTCAGCCCCAGCATTTT
TRBJ1-4	NA	TRBV12-2	NA	CASRWAGGNEKLFF	NA
TRBJ2-3	NA	TRBV7-2	NA	CASSHPGADTQYF	TGTGCCAGCAGTCATCCGGGGGCAGATACGCAGTATTTT
TRBJ1-1	TRBD1	TRBV19	NA	CASSLTGENTEAFF	TGTGCCAGTAGCCTTACAGGGGAAAACACTGAAGCTTTCTTT
TRBJ1-2	NA	TRBV20-1	NA	CSARQGRGYTF	TGCAGTGCTAGGCAGGGTCGTGGCTACACCTTC
TRBJ1-5	TRBD1	TRBV24-1	NA	CATSDRDRGGNQPQHF	TGTGCCACCAGTGATCGGGACAGGGGTGGCAATCAGCCCCAGCATTTT
TRBJ2-1	NA	TRBV4-1	NA	CASSQDRLNNEQFF	TGCGCCAGCAGCCAAGATAGACTCAACAATGAGCAGTTCTTC
TRBJ1-4	NA	TRBV18	once	CASSASRELHEKLFF	TGTGCCAGCTCAGCGAGCCGGGAATTGCATGAAAAACTGTTTTTT
TRBJ1-3	NA	TRBV11-2	few	CASSLVGRAGNTIYF	TGTGCCAGCAGCTTAGTCGGTAGAGCTGGAAACACCATATATTTT
TRBJ1-5	NA	TRBV4-1	NA	CASSQADQPQHF	TGCGCCAGCAGCCAAGCCGATCAGCCCCAGCATTTT
TRBJ2-7	TRBD1	TRBV6-4	NA	CASSVKTKLTGNEQYF	TGTGCCAGCAGTGTCAAAACTAAGTTGACAGGGAACGAGCAGTACTTC
TRBJ2-2	TRBD1	TRBV10-2	few	CASSGQGTTGELFF	TGCGCCAGCTCAGGACAGGGTACGACCGGGGAGCTGTTTTTT
TRBJ2-3	NA	TRBV27	once	CASSISTDTQYF	TGTGCCAGCAGCATTAGCACAGATACGCAGTATTTT
TRBJ2-7	TRBD1	TRBV6-5	NA	CASLGPDRGLYEQYF	TGTGCCAGCCTCGGGCCCGACAGGGGGTTATACGAGCAGTACTTC
TRBJ1-1	NA	TRBV5-1	NA	CASSPGGSVTEAFF	TGCGCCAGCAGCCCGGGAGGATCGGTCACTGAAGCTTTCTTT
TRBJ2-7	NA	TRBV20-1	NA	CSATGSYEQYF	TGCAGTGCTACAGGTTCCTACGAGCAGTACTTC
TRBJ2-7	NA	TRBV7-9	NA	CASSLRYGDEQYF	TGTGCCAGCAGCTTACGGTACGGGGACGAGCAGTACTTC
TRBJ2-5	NA	TRBV9	NA	CASSVESRPEETQYF	TGTGCCAGCAGCGTAGAGAGCAGGCCCGAAGAGACCCAGTACTTC
TRBJ1-5	TRBD1	TRBV15	NA	CATTGTGVGQPQHF	TGTGCCACCACCGGGACAGGGGTCGGTCAGCCCCAGCATTTT
TRBJ1-2	NA	TRBV7-9	NA	CASSLDGKNYGYTF	TGTGCCAGCAGCTTAGATGGCAAGAACTATGGCTACACCTTC